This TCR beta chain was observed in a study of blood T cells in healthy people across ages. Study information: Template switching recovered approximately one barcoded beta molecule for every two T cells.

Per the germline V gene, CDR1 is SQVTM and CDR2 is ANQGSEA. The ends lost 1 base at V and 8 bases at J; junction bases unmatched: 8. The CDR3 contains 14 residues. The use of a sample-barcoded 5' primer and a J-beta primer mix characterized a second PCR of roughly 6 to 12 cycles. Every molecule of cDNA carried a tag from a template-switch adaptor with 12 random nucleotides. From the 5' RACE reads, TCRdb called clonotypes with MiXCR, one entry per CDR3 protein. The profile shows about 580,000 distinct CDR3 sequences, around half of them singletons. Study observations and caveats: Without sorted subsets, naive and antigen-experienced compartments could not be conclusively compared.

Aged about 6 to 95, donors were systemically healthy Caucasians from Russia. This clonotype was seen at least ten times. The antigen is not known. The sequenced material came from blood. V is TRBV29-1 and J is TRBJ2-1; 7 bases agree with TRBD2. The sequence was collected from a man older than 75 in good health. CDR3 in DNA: TGCAGCGTTGAAGTGGCGGGAGTAAAAGATGAGCAGTTCTTC. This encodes CSVEVAGVKDEQFF.